The 10 T cell receptor beta chains listed next were all sequenced from one sample in a study of T-cell memory formation after mild COVID-19. TCRdb re-called the 5' RACE reads with MiXCR, one entry per CDR3 protein. Seen here are fewer than 700,000 distinct CDR3 sequences, less than 25% observed once, and the top ten hold roughly 8.3%. The sample comprised PBMCs or a T cell subset sorted from them (not recorded which). These receptors were collected from an adult woman who had mild COVID-19 (a few samples of this study predate the infection). Cell type and time point are not known.

This chain joins TRBV3-1 and TRBJ1-3; D perhaps matches TRBD1 (6 bases). CDR3 length equals 16 residues. Trimming took off 3 bases at V and 2 bases at J, with 14 bases between the two ends. Germline V gene lookup returns CDR1 LGHDT and CDR2 YNNKEL (reference sequence). The CDR3 DNA reads TGTGCCAGCAGCCAGGGGCTACAGGGCACTGGAAACACCATATATTTT. Translated: CASSQGLQGTGNTIYF.

The genes are TRBV7-6 and TRBJ2-5, with 14 positions matching TRBD2. V was clipped by 5 bases and J by 5 bases; unmatched bases: 4. Germline V CDR1 and CDR2: SGHVS, FNYEAQ. The CDR3 spans 15 residues. The CDR3 sequence: CASSQRLAGGETQYF. The CDR3 DNA follows: TGTGCCAGCAGCCAAAGACTAGCGGGAGGGGAGACCCAGTACTTC.

This clonotype was detected once. This sequence joins TRBV5-1 and TRBJ1-2; 12 bases agree with TRBD1. Losses at the gene ends were 6 bases for V and 4 bases for J; bases not matched to a gene: 7. The CDR3 extends over 15 amino acids. The germline gives CDR1 SGHRS, CDR2 YFSETQ. This chain's CDR3 is CASTLGTGGSYGYTF. The CDR3 bases are TGCGCCAGCACCCTTGGGACAGGGGGCAGCTATGGCTACACCTTC.

The chain couples TRBV7-8 to TRBJ2-6; TRBD1 matches at 8 bases. Losses at the gene ends were 11 bases for V and 0 bases for J; bases not matched to a gene: 3. Germline V lookup: CDR1 SGHVS, CDR2 FQNEAQ. The length of the CDR3 is 14 residues. Here the CDR3 DNA reads TGTGCCGGGACAGGCCCCTCTGGGGCCAACGTCCTGACTTTC. Residues: CAGTGPSGANVLTF. Full variable domain (missing parts from reference TRBV7-8 and TRBJ2-6): GAGVSQSPRYKVAKRGQDVALRCDPISGHVSLFWYQQALGQGPEFLTYFQNEAQLDKSGLPSDRFFAERPEGSVSTLKIQRTQQEDSAVYLCAGTGPSGANVLTFGAGSRLTVL.

This clonotype came up a few times. The J gene is TRBJ2-1, the V gene TRBV7-2, with D unresolved. Trimming removed 5 bases from V and 7 bases from J, with 18 bases in between. Germline V lookup: CDR1 SGHTA, CDR2 FQGNSA. There are 15 residues in the CDR3. The CDR3 spells CASSPVAPVGNEQFF. As DNA, the CDR3 is TGTGCCAGCAGCCCCGTAGCCCCTGTGGGGAATGAGCAGTTCTTC.

The genes are TRBV29-1 and TRBJ1-5; the D is unclear. The CDR3 contains 14 residues. Deletions cut 5 bases from V and 1 base from J, with 12 bases between. The germline gives CDR1 SQVTM, CDR2 ANQGSEA. CDR3 protein: CSVKYRGSNQPQHF. CDR3 DNA: TGCAGCGTTAAATACCGGGGAAGCAATCAGCCCCAGCATTTT.

This rearrangement joins TRBV7-6 to TRBJ2-2; D is unclear. V was trimmed by 6 bases and J by 7 bases, leaving 12 bases between them. Germline CDR1 reads SGHVS; CDR2 reads FNYEAQ. This CDR3 is built from 13 residues. CDR3 amino acids: CASRSNVGGELFF. In nucleotides, the CDR3 is TGTGCCAGCAGATCCAACGTTGGCGGGGAGCTGTTTTTT.

This clonotype appeared a few times. The gene calls are TRBV2 and TRBJ2-7; a possible D gene is TRBD1 (6 bases). CDR3 length: 15 residues. V lost 8 bases to trimming and J lost 2 bases, with 19 bases between them. Germline V gives CDR1 SNHLY, CDR2 FYNNEI. The CDR3 bases are TGTGCCAGCCTCCACCAGCGGACAGCCGCCTACGAGCAGTACTTC. The encoded protein is CASLHQRTAAYEQYF.

The chain combines TRBV9 with TRBJ1-4; no firm D call. The germline V gene encodes CDR1 SGDLS and CDR2 YYNGEE. Deletions cut 0 bases from V and 3 bases from J, with 3 bases between. This CDR3 has 13 amino acids. DNA for the CDR3: TGTGCCAGCAGCGTAGAACCTAATGAAAAACTGTTTTTT. Its translation is CASSVEPNEKLFF.

V gene TRBV29-1 combines with J gene TRBJ2-3; 9 nucleotides align to TRBD2. After removal of 5 bases from V and 0 bases from J, the junction contained 6 bases not matched to a gene. The V gene's germline CDR1 is SQVTM and CDR2 ANQGSEA. This CDR3 is built from 15 residues. This CDR3 is CSVRRLAASTDTQYF. Written as DNA, the CDR3 is TGCAGCGTTCGACGACTAGCGGCTAGCACAGATACGCAGTATTTT.